This TCR beta chain originates from a study of cytomegalovirus exposure and HLA in healthy donors. Germline lookup yields CDR1 MNHEY and CDR2 SVGAGI. Trimming took 3 bases from V and 0 from J, leaving 8 bases between them. The CDR3 has 15 residues. PCR was performed using 60 Vbeta and 13 Jbeta primers. Only in-frame clones appear in the TCRdb table, and some are missing; sequencing was by immunoSEQ multiplex PCR. The table has approximately 130,000 clones, 80% to 85% seen once; the top ten hold 1.2%. The chain links TRBV6-5 to TRBJ2-2, with D uncertain. The TCR comes from a boy between 10 and 17 years old in good health and CMV-seronegative. Sequenced material: PBMCs. CDR3 in amino acids: CASSYWPSNTGELFF. The CDR3 nucleotides are TGTGCCAGCAGTTATTGGCCTTCGAACACCGGGGAGCTGTTTTTT.